This TCR beta chain derives from a study of blood T cells in healthy people across ages. A second about 6 to 12 cycle PCR used barcoded and J-beta primers. TCRdb fed the 5' RACE reads into MiXCR, producing one record per CDR3 protein. The table records 700,000 to 850,000 distinct CDR3 sequences, less than 70% of them present only once. This clonotype was seen only once. This CDR3 comprises 14 residues. V lost 4 bases, J lost 0 bases, and 9 bases lay in between. Germline CDR1 reads LGHDT; CDR2 reads YNNKEL (reference sequence). The clonotype originates from a man older than 75 in good health. The genes are TRBV3-1 and TRBJ1-1; D not certain. Source material: blood. The CDR3 bases are TGTGCCAGCAGCCCCCTACGACTGAACACTGAAGCTTTCTTT. Its protein is CASSPLRLNTEAFF.